This T cell receptor (beta chain) is drawn from a study of T cells in Graves' hyperthyroidism and ophthalmopathy. Study-level points and caveats: In simple terms, a model built on 13 V-J features told ophthalmopathy apart from stable hyperthyroidism.

The germline V gene encodes CDR1 SGHDT and CDR2 YYEEEE. The CDR3 totals 14 residues. Trimming took 2 bases from V and 7 from J; bases not matched to a gene: 5. This clonotype appeared many times. Its antigen is as yet unknown. In patients aged 18 to 65, hyperthyroidism was newly diagnosed, with duration under 2 months. Orbital computed tomography and thyroid ultrasound, together with serum TRAb and thyroxine and clinical symptoms, were used for diagnoses. The source material, RNA transcripts, was used to amplify TCR beta CDR3 regions. The TCR CDR3 was amplified in a first-round RT-PCR using the HTBI primer set. TCRdb recomputed calls from the multiplex PCR reads with MiXCR, one row per CDR3 protein. This sample has about 580,000 distinct CDR3 sequences, with about 45% found just once.

The chain uses TRBV5-6 and TRBJ1-5; 8 nucleotides agree with TRBD1. The TCR comes from a woman younger than 35 with Graves' hyperthyroidism. Sequencing used peripheral blood or thyroid tissue (not recorded which). This CDR3 is CASSFGQGQQPQHF. CDR3 sequence (DNA): TGTGCCAGCAGCTTCGGACAGGGACAACAGCCCCAGCATTTT.